This paragraph covers one T cell receptor beta chain sequence. This clone was seen repeatedly, ten times or more. It lacks a known antigen. No per-base quality is available; no much larger clone lies one base away. From the germline V gene, CDR1 is MNHEY and CDR2 is SVGAGI. The germline ends are 15 bases apart after V is trimmed by 4 bases and J by 0 bases. The cysteine opens and the phenylalanine closes a CDR3 of 16 amino acids. Just the 48-base CDR3 DNA is kept, in frame starting at base 1. This record belongs to a study of shared clonotypes between healthy human individuals (TCRdb year 2020). Concerning the study at large: The cohort included three men and two women between 18 and 49 years of age. Each donor's leukapheresis produced roughly between about 0.9 and 9.5 billion PBMCs. Libraries were prepared and TCR repertoires were sequenced by different laboratories using diverse techniques, in order to increase sequencing depth and limit assay-specific biases. To estimate repertoire size and how much clonotype sharing occurs between individuals, the study deeply sequenced the blood TCR repertoires of 5 or 6 healthy adults. For each donor, CD4 naive and CD4 memory were each given three plates, CD8 naive was given two plates, and CD8 memory was given one plate.

Donors were healthy HIV-negative adults with no recently reported acute infections or vaccinations. Only Caucasian adults living in Nashville, Tennessee, USA were represented among the donors. CD4+ T cells were enriched through magnetic negative selection, after which naive cells were positively selected on CD45RA and the remaining negative fraction served as the memory subset. After blood collection by leukapheresis, PBMCs were isolated using Ficoll-Histopaque density gradient centrifugation and then cryopreserved in the vapor phase of liquid nitrogen. Purity and quantity of every magnetically sorted T cell population were checked by analytical flow cytometry. From each sorted fraction, genomic DNA was isolated and quantified by UV absorbance on a Nanodrop 2000c. What the work shows at the level of the full study, not this receptor alone: Pairwise subsampling indicated that sequencing depth was expected to affect the degree of clonotype sharing among donors. Sampling was limited to blood, and TCR repertoires in tissue likely differ from TCR repertoires in blood. When a few donors were compared, the shared fraction of clonotypes was around 5.1% for naive CD4, around 3.5% for naive CD8, about 2.5% for memory CD4, and 0.35% to 0.4% for memory CD8. Naive subsets generally had larger estimated clonotype richness than memory subsets. Incomplete sequencing was indicated by rarefaction of sorted-subset datasets, despite the large sequencing depth. Because the study included a small number of donors, the genetic and exposure-history diversity represented was limited. Higher generation probabilities were observed for clonotypes shared by all four sorted-subset donors than for non-shared clonotypes.

Using the deep immunoSEQ assay, TCR CDR3 regions were amplified from genomic DNA by multiplex PCR. Extracted genomic DNA from each cell subset was distributed evenly across all wells of several immunoSEQ 96-well plates, and each plate was treated as a replicate. For sorted subsets, approximately 210 ng genomic DNA, equal to 30,000 or so T cell genomes, was loaded into each replicate PCR. The purified libraries were quantified using a Qubit 3.0 fluorometer, sized with a Bioanalyzer 2100, and then quantified again using the KAPA Library Quantification kit. Each immunoSEQ 96-well plate was sequenced on its own single-read 150-cycle Illumina NextSeq 550 flow cell. The paper's processing steps were these. Because the immunoSEQ output held only junctional sequences and lacked quality scores, the filtering could not match the filtering applied to full-length reads. Sequences were annotated with PyIR, a Python wrapper for IgBLAST v1.9, and V/J genes and CDR3 were assigned using IMGT germline references. Any read was removed if the V/J assignment was weak (E-value above 1e-6), the CDR3 was missing, or the read contained stop codons, out-of-frame junctions, or ambiguous translated residues. V3J clonotypes were defined as sequences sharing the same inferred V gene, J gene, and CDR3 amino acid sequence. To compute the percentage overlap between repertoires, the number of shared unique clonotypes was divided by the size of the smaller repertoire. RTK rarefaction, the Chao1 estimator, and Recon v2.1 estimates of unobserved clonotypes were used to assess repertoire richness. Generation probabilities for all TCRbeta clonotypes obtained by the gDNA method from a handful of donors were computed using OLGA. In TCRdb, the immuneACCESS table is reduced to in-frame sequences with V and J assigned. These tables do not hold every clone; where another copy was compared, an unresolved V gene accounts for under half, and the others remain unexplained. V, J and clone size are those of that table, while D and trimming were read from the DNA. Counted in this sample were around 980,000 clones; roughly 74% of them appeared once. In total, the top ten clones hold around 0.6% of the sample.

The sequencing sample was made of memory CD4+ T cells from PBMCs. Sample cell subset or site, as interpreted from the label and publication: CD45RA-negative fraction. The chain is encoded by TRBV6-5 joined to TRBJ1-2; the D region possibly corresponds to TRBD1 (6 bases align). The sequence came from a man between 18 and 35 years old in good health. Some clones in this sample may be carry-over from other donors' samples. CDR3 loop: CASSWEAGVTNYGYTF. The bases are TGTGCCAGCAGTTGGGAAGCAGGGGTAACTAACTATGGCTACACCTTC.